The clone carrying this T cell receptor beta chain was counted ten times or more. The sample comes from a study of T cells in Graves' hyperthyroidism and ophthalmopathy. The TCR beta CDR3 regions underwent amplification using RNA transcripts as the source. First-round RT-PCR targeting the TCR CDR3 was performed with the HTBI primer set. One entry per CDR3 protein results from TCRdb running MiXCR on the multiplex PCR reads. The top ten clones hold around 8% of a sample with around 280,000 distinct CDR3 sequences, approximately 13% of them seen once. V lost 0 bases, J lost 9 bases, and 13 bases lay in between. CDR1 is SGDLS, CDR2 YYNGEE, per germline. The CDR3 has 14 residues.

The chain employs TRBV9 and TRBJ2-1, with D uncertain. Sequenced material: blood. The receptor was isolated from a woman between 40 and 55 years old with Graves' hyperthyroidism. Here the CDR3 reads CASSVGLGASEQFF. As DNA, the CDR3 is TGTGCCAGCAGCGTAGGTTTAGGAGCAAGTGAGCAGTTCTTC.